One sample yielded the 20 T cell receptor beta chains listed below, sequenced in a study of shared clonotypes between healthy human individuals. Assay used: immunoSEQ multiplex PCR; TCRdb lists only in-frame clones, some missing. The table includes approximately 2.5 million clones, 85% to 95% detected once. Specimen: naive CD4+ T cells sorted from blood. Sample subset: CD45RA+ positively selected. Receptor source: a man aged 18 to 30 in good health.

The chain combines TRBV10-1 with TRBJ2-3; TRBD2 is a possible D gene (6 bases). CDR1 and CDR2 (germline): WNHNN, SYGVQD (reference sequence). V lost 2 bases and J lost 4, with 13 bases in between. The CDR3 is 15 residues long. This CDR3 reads CASSEMTSLADTQYF. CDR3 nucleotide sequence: TGCGCCAGCAGTGAGATGACTAGTCTTGCAGATACGCAGTATTTT.

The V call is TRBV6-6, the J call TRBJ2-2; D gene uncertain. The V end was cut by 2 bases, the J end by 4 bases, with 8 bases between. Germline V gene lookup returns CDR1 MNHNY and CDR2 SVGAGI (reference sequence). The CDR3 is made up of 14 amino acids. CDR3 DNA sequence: TGTGCCAGCAGTTACGTTGAGGTCACCGGGGAGCTGTTTTTT. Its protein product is CASSYVEVTGELFF.

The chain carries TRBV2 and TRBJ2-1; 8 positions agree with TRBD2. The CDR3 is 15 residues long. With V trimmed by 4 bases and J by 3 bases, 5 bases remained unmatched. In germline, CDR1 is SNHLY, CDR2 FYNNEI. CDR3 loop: CASSGLLAGYNEQFF. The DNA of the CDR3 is TGTGCCAGCAGTGGGCTTCTAGCGGGCTACAATGAGCAGTTCTTC.

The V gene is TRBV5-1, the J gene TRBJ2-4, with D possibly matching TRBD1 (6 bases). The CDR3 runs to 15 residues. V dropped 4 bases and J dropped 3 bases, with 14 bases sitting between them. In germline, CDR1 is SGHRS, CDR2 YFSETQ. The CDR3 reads CASSIEQGFKNIQYF. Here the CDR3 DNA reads TGCGCCAGCAGCATAGAACAGGGTTTCAAAAACATTCAGTACTTC. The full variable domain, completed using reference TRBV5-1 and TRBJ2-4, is KAGVTQTPRYLIKTRGQQVTLSCSPISGHRSVSWYQQTPGQGLQFLFEYFSETQRNKGNFPGRFSGRQFSNSRSEMNVSTLELGDSALYLCASSIEQGFKNIQYFGAGTRLSVL.

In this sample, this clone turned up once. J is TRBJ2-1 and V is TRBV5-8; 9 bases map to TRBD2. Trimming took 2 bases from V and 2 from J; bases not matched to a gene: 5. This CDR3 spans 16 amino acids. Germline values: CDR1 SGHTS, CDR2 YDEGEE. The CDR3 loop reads CASSLWASGAYNEQFF. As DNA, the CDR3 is TGTGCCAGCAGCTTATGGGCTAGCGGGGCCTACAATGAGCAGTTCTTC. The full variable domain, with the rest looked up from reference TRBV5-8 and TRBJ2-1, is EAGVTQSPTHLIKTRGQQATLRCSPISGHTSVYWYQQALGLGLQFLLWYDEGEERNRGNFPPRFSGRQFPNYSSELNVNALELEDSALYLCASSLWASGAYNEQFFGPGTRLTVL.

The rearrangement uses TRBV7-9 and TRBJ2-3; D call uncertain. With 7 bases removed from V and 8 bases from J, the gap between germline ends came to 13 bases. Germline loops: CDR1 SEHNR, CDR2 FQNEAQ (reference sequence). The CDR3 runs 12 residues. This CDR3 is CASMTRTPTQYF. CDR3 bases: TGTGCCAGCATGACAAGGACCCCTACGCAGTATTTT.

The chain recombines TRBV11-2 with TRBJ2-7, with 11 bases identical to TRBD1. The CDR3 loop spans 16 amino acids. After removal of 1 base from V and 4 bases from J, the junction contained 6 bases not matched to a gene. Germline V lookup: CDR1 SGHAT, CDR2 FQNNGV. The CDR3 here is CASSLVGGQGAYEQYF. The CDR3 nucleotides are TGTGCCAGCAGCTTAGTTGGCGGACAGGGGGCTTACGAGCAGTACTTC.

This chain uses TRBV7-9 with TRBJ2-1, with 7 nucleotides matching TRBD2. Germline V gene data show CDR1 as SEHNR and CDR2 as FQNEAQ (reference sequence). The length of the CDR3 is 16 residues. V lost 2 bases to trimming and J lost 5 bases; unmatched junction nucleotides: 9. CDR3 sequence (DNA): TGTGCCAGCAGCTTACGGCGGGAGTATCGGGACAATGAGCAGTTCTTC. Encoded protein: CASSLRREYRDNEQFF.

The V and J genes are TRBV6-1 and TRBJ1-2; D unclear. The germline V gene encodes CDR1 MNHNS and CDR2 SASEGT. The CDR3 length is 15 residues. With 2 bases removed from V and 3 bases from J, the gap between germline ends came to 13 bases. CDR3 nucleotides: TGTGCCAGCAGTGAAACGCCCGGGCTCCACTATGGCTACACCTTC. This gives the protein CASSETPGLHYGYTF.

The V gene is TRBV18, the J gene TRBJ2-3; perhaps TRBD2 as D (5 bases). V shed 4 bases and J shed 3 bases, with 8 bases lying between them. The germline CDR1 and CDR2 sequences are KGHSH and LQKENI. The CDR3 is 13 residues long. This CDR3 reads CASSLRLTDTQYF. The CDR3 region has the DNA TGTGCCAGCTCACTCCGACTAACAGATACGCAGTATTTT.

The CDR3 nucleotides read TGTGCCAGCTCAACAGGGTCCCATCTCGAGCAGTACTTC. It yields the protein CASSTGSHLEQYF. J is TRBJ2-7 and V is TRBV18, with a possible D match to TRBD1 (6 bases). CDR1 and CDR2 from the germline V gene are KGHSH and LQKENI. The CDR3 has 13 amino acids. V shed 5 bases and J shed 6 bases, with 14 bases lying between them.

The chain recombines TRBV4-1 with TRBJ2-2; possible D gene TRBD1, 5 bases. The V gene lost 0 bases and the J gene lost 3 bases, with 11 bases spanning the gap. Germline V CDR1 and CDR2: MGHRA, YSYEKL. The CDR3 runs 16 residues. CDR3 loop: CASSQDEDTYTGELFF. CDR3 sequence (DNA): TGCGCCAGCAGCCAAGATGAGGACACCTACACCGGGGAGCTGTTTTTT.

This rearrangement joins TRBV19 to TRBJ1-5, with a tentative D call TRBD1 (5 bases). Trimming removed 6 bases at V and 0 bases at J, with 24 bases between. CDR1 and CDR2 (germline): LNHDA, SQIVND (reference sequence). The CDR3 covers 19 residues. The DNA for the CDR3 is TGTGCCAGTAGACTCTCCGGGACGAGTATTAATTATAGCAATCAGCCCCAGCATTTT. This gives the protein CASRLSGTSINYSNQPQHF.

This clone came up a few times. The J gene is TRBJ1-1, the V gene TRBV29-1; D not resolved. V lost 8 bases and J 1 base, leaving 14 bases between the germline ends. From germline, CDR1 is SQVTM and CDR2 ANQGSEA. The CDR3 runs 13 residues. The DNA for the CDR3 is TGCAGCTCCCAGCCGTGGGCGAACACTGAAGCTTTCTTT. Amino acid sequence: CSSQPWANTEAFF.

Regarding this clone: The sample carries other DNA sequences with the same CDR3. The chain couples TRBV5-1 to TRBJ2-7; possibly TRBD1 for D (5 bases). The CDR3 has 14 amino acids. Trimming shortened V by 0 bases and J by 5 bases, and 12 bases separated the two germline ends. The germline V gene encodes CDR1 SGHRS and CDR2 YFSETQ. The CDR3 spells CASSLGQGSHEQYF. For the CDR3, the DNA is TGCGCCAGCAGCTTGGGGCAGGGTAGCCACGAGCAGTACTTC.

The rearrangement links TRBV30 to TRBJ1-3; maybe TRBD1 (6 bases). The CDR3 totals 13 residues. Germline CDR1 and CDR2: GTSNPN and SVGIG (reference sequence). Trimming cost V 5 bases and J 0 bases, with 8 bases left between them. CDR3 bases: TGTGCCTGGGGGACACTCTCTGGAAACACCATATATTTT. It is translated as CAWGTLSGNTIYF.

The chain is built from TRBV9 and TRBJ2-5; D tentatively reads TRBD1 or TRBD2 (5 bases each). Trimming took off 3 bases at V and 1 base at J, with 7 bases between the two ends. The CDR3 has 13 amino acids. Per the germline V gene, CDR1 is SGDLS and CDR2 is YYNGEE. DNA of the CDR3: TGTGCCAGCAGCGCGGGGCCCCAAGAGACCCAGTACTTC. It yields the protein CASSAGPQETQYF.

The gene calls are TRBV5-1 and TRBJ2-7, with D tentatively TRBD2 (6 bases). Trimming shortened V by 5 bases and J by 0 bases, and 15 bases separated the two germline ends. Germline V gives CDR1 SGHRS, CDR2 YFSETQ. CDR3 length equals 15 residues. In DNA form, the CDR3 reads TGCGCCAGCAGTACGGGGGATTTGAGCTCCTACGAGCAGTACTTC. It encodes CASSTGDLSSYEQYF.

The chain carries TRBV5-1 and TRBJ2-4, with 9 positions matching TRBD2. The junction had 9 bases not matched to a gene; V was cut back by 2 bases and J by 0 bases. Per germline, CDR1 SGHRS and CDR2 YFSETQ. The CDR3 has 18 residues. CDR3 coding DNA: TGCGCCAGCAGCTTACGGCCTAGCGGGGCTCTAGCCAAAAACATTCAGTACTTC. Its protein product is CASSLRPSGALAKNIQYF.

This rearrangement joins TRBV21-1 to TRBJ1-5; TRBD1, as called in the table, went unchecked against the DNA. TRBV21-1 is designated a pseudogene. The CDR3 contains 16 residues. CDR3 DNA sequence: TGTGCCAGCAGCACCCCTCCGGGACACATTAATCAGCCCCAGCATTTT. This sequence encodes CASSTPPGHINQPQHF.